This entry lists 9 T cell receptor beta chains sequenced from one sample in a study of type 1 and type 2 diabetes patients. The PCR template was genomic DNA. The TCR beta CDR3 region was amplified using 30 forward and 13 reverse primers. TCRdb recomputed calls from the multiplex PCR reads with MiXCR, one row per CDR3 protein. The sample has a few hundred thousand distinct CDR3 sequences; more than 40% are singletons. Sequencing was done on a sample of peripheral blood mononuclear cells (PBMCs). These receptors originate from a man in his late teens or twenties with type 2 diabetes.

This clonotype has only a few counts. The CDR3 DNA follows: TGCAGCGTAGACCCGGGACAGGGGGCCTACGAGCAGTACTTC. This encodes CSVDPGQGAYEQYF. This chain connects TRBV29-1 to TRBJ2-7, with 11 bases aligning to TRBD1. Losses at the gene ends were 6 bases for V and 2 bases for J; bases not matched to a gene: 6. The CDR3 is 14 amino acids. Per germline, CDR1 SQVTM and CDR2 ANQGSEA.

Only a few counts were recorded for this clonotype. The rearrangement uses TRBV15 and TRBJ1-5; D unclear. The CDR3 totals 15 residues. Germline assignment: CDR1 LNHNV and CDR2 YYDKDF (reference sequence). The V end was cut by 0 bases, the J end by 7 bases, with 13 bases between. CDR3 region: CATSRDVGLGQPQHF. In DNA form, the CDR3 reads TGTGCCACCAGCAGAGATGTGGGGTTAGGACAGCCCCAGCATTTT.

This clonotype was picked up a small number of times. The rearrangement links TRBV20-1 to TRBJ2-7; 10 bases are a match to TRBD1. This CDR3 is 15 amino acids long. Germline loops: CDR1 DFQATT, CDR2 SNEGSKA (reference sequence). After removal of 6 bases from V and 5 bases from J, the junction contained 13 bases not matched to a gene. The CDR3 nucleotides are TGCAGTGCAGGGGAGCGAGACAGGGGGCGCGACGAGCAGTACTTC. It yields the protein CSAGERDRGRDEQYF.

The rearrangement links TRBV6-2 or TRBV6-3 to TRBJ2-7; D remains unclear. V was cut by 6 bases and J by 2 bases, with 14 bases left in between. The CDR3 runs 14 residues. Germline V gene data show CDR1 as MNHEY and CDR2 as SVGEGT. As DNA, the CDR3 is TGTGCCAGCAGCGACCCGGACGGTGCCTACGAGCAGTACTTC. Translating it yields CASSDPDGAYEQYF.

This clonotype was seen a few times. This rearrangement joins TRBV7-6 to TRBJ2-3; no reliable D call. CDR3 length: 14 residues. The V gene's germline CDR1 is SGHVS and CDR2 FNYEAQ. V lost 1 base and J 2 bases, leaving 7 bases between the germline ends. The CDR3 DNA is TGTGCCAGCAGCTTAGGTCCATCCACAGATACGCAGTATTTT. It yields the protein CASSLGPSTDTQYF.

This rearrangement joins TRBV13 to TRBJ1-1; a possible D gene is TRBD1 (6 bases). The V gene lost 4 bases and the J gene lost 4 bases, with 13 bases spanning the gap. CDR1 PRHDT and CDR2 FYEKMQ come from the germline V gene (reference sequence). The CDR3 has 14 residues. The CDR3 bases are TGTGCCAGCAGCTGGGGGGGCAGGGCCACTGAAGCTTTCTTT. Its translation is CASSWGGRATEAFF.

V and J are TRBV15 and TRBJ1-5; no reliable D call. Germline V gives CDR1 LNHNV, CDR2 YYDKDF (reference sequence). Trimming left V 5 bases short and J 3 bases short, with 11 bases between. CDR3 length: 14 residues. CDR3 DNA sequence: TGTGCCACCAGCCCTATGGCTGACAATCAGCCCCAGCATTTT. This sequence encodes CATSPMADNQPQHF.

The rearrangement joins TRBV27 to TRBJ2-3; no clear D gene. The ends were cut back, 5 bases at V and 6 bases at J, with 12 bases in the middle. Germline V lookup: CDR1 MNHEY, CDR2 SMNVEV (reference sequence). The CDR3 totals 13 residues. The CDR3 DNA sequence: TGTGCCAGCAGTCAGCACGTAAAGGATACGCAGTATTTT. Amino acid sequence: CASSQHVKDTQYF.

The chain joins TRBV11-2 to TRBJ2-7; 8 bases are a match to TRBD2. Trimming took 6 bases from V and 4 from J; bases not matched to a gene: 5. The CDR3 length is 13 residues. Germline CDR1 is SGHAT and CDR2 is FQNNGV. CDR3 in DNA: TGTGCCAGCAGTTCGGGGGGGGTGTACGAGCAGTACTTC. As protein: CASSSGGVYEQYF.